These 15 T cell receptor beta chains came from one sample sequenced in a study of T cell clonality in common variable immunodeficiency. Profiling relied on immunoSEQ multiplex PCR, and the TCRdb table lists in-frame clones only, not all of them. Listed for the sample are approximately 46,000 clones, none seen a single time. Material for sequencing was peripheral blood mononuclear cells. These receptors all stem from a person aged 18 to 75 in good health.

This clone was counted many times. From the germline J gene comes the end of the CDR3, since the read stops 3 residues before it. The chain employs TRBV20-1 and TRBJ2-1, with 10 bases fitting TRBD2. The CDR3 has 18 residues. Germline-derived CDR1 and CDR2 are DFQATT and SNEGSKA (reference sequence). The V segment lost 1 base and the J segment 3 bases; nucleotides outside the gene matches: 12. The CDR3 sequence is CSARAPASGGRYYNEQFF. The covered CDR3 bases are TGCAGTGCTAGAGCTCCGGCTAGCGGGGGCCGATACTACAATGAG.

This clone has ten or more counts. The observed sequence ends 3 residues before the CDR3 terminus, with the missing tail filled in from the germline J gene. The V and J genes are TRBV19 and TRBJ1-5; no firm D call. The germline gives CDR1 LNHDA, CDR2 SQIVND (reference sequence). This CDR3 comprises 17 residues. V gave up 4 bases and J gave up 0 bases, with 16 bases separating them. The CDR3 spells CASSSLWAGYSNQPQHF. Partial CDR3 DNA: TGTGCCAGTAGTAGTCTGTGGGCAGGCTATAGCAATCAGCCC.

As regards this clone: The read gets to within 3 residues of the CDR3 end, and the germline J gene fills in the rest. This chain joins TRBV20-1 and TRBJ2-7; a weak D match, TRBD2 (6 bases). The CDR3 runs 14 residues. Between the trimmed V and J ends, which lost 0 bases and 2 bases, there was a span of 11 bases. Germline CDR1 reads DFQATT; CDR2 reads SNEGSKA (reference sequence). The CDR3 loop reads CSARDLTGAYEQYF. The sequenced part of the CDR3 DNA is TGCAGTGCTAGAGATTTGACGGGGGCCTACGAG.

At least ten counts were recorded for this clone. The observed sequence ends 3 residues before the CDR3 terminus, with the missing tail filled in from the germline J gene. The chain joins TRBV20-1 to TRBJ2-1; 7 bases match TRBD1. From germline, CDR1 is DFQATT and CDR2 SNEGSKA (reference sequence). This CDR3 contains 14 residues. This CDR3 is CSTVQGVLNNEQFF. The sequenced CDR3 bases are TGCAGCACAGTTCAGGGGGTTTTAAACAATGAG.

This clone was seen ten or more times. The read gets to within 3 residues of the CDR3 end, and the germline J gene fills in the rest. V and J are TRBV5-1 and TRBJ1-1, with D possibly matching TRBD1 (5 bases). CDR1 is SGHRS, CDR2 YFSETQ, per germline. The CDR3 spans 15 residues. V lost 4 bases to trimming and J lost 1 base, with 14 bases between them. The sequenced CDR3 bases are TGCGCCAGCAGCACGGCCGGGGGTTCGAACACTGAA. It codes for CASSTAGGSNTE. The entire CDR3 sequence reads CASSTAGGSNTEAFF.

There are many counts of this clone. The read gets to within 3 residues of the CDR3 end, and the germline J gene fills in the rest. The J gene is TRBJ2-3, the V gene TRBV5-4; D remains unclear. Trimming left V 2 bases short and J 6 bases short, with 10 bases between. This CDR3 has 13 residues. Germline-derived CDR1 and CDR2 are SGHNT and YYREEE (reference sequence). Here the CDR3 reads CASSFPLPDTQYF. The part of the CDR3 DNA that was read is TGTGCCAGCAGCTTTCCCCTTCCCGATACG. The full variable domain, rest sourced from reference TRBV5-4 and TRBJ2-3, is ETGVTQSPTHLIKTRGQQVTLRCSSQSGHNTVSWYQQALGQGPQFIFQYYREEENGRGNFPPRFSGLQFPNYSSELNVNALELDDSALYLCASSFPLPDTQYFGPGTRLTVL.

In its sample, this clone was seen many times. This chain's CDR3 is CASKGGTIQETQYF. The CDR3 DNA, read in part, is TGTGCCAGCAAGGGAGGGACTATTCAAGAGACC. The rearrangement uses TRBV2 and TRBJ2-5; 7 bases fit TRBD2. The read terminates 3 residues before the CDR3 end, so the remaining end is supplied by the germline J gene. Germline V CDR1 and CDR2: SNHLY, FYNNEI. The CDR3 loop spans 14 amino acids. J was trimmed by 2 bases and V by 7 bases; bases with no gene match: 7.

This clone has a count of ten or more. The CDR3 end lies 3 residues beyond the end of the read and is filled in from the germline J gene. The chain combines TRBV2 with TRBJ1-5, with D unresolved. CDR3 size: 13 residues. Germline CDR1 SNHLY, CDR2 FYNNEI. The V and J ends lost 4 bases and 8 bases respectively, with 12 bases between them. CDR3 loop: CASSVGTLEPQHF. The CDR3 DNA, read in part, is TGTGCCAGCAGTGTGGGCACATTGGAGCCC.

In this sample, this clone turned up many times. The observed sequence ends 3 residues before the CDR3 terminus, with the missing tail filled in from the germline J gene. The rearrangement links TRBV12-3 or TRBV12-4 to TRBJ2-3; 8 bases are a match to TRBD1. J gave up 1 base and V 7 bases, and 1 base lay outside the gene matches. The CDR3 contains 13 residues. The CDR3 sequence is CASTTGGTDTQYF. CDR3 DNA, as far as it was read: TGTGCCAGCACGACAGGGGGCACAGATACG.

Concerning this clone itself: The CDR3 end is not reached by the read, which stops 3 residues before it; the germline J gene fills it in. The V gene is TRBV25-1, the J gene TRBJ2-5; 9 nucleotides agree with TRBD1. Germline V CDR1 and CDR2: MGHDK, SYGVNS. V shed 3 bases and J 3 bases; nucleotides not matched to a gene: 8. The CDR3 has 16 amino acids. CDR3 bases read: TGTGCCAGCAGTGATTTACAGGGGGCGAAAGAAGAGACC. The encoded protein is CASSDLQGAKEET. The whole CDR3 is CASSDLQGAKEETQYF.

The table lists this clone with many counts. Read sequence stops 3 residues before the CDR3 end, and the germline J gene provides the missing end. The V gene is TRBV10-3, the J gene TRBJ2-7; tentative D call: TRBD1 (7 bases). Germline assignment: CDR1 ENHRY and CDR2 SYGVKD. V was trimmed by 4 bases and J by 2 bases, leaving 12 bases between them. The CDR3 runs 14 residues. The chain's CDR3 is CAISAGDSAYEQYF. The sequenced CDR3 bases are TGTGCCATCAGTGCGGGGGACAGCGCCTACGAG.

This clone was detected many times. The CDR3 region is CASSLMGLAGQETQYF. The sequenced part of the CDR3 DNA is TGTGCCAGCAGTTTAATGGGACTAGCGGGTCAAGAGACC. V gene TRBV12-3 or TRBV12-4 combines with J gene TRBJ2-5, with 12 bases fitting TRBD2. Read coverage stops 3 residues before the CDR3 terminus; the germline J gene supplies the remainder. V trimming: 2 bases; J trimming: 2 bases; junction bases outside the gene matches: 3. The CDR3 extends over 16 amino acids.

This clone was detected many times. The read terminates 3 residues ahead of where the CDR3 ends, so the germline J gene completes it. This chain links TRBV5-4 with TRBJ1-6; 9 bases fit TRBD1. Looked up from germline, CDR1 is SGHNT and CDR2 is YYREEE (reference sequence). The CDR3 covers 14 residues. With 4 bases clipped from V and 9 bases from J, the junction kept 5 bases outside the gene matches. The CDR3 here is CASSPDRGASPLHF. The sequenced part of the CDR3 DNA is TGTGCCAGCAGCCCAGACAGGGGGGCTTCACCC.

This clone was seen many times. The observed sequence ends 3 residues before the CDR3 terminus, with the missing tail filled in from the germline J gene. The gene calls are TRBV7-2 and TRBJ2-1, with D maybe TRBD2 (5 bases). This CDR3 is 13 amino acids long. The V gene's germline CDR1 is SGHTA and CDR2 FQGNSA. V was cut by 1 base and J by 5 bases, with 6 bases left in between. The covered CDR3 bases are TGTGCCAGCAGCTTAGTGCGGGACAATGAG. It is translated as CASSLVRDNE. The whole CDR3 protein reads CASSLVRDNEQFF.

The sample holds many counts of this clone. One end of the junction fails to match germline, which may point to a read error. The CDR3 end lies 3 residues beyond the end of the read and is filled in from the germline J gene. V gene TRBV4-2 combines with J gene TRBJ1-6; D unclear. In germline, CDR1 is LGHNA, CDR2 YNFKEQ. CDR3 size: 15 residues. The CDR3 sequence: CASSQDPNPSSPLHF. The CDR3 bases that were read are TGCGCCAGCAGCCAAGATCCCAACCCAAGCTCACCC.